Each of the 6 T cell receptor beta chains below was sequenced from the same sample in a study of tumor-infiltrating lymphocytes in oesophageal squamous cell carcinoma. TCRdb processed the PCR reads anew with MiXCR; each CDR3 protein has one entry. Here the sample spans about 15,000 distinct CDR3 sequences, approximately 56% being singletons. Sequencing was carried out using esophageal tumor tissue. The receptors stem from a male donor with esophageal squamous cell carcinoma.

A few counts support this clonotype. The J gene is TRBJ1-1, the V gene TRBV6-8; D perhaps matches TRBD1 (6 bases). V lost 5 bases and J lost 1, with 8 bases in between. Germline V CDR1 and CDR2: MNHGY, SAAAGT. The CDR3 loop spans 13 amino acids. The CDR3 nucleotides are TGTGCCAGCAGTGCGACAGGGAACACTGAAGCTTTCTTT. This translates into CASSATGNTEAFF.

The V gene is TRBV6-4, the J gene TRBJ2-1; the match to TRBD1 covers 7 bases. V trimming: 2 bases; J trimming: 0 bases; junction bases outside the gene matches: 7. This CDR3 is built from 17 residues. CDR1 and CDR2 from the germline V gene are MRHNA and SNTAGT. The CDR3 loop reads CASSDERRQGSYNEQFF. CDR3 nucleotides: TGTGCCAGCAGTGACGAAAGGCGACAGGGCTCCTACAATGAGCAGTTCTTC.

There are a few counts of this clonotype. This sequence joins TRBV12-3 or TRBV12-4 and TRBJ2-1, with TRBD2 identical over 11 bases. The CDR3 contains 15 residues. Trimming took 4 bases from V and 5 from J; bases not matched to a gene: 4. CDR3 loop: CASSSGTSGDNEQFF. CDR3 DNA sequence: TGTGCCAGCAGTTCCGGGACTAGCGGAGACAATGAGCAGTTCTTC.

This chain links TRBV12-3 or TRBV12-4 with TRBJ2-1; 9 bases match TRBD1. TRBJ2-7 matches the DNA end more closely, so the J call is doubtful. The length of the CDR3 is 15 residues. For the CDR3, the DNA is TGTGCCAGCAGAACGACAGGGGGATGGGGCAATGAGCAGTACTTC. It codes for CASRTTGGWGNEQYF.

This clonotype was observed at least ten times. The genes are TRBV6-4 and TRBJ2-3, with D possibly being TRBD1 (6 bases). This CDR3 has 14 residues. Germline lookup yields CDR1 MRHNA and CDR2 SNTAGT. Trimming removed 3 bases at V and 3 bases at J, with 10 bases between. The CDR3: CASSEGAETDTQYF. CDR3 DNA sequence: TGTGCCAGCAGTGAGGGGGCAGAGACAGATACGCAGTATTTT.

This rearrangement joins TRBV7-2 to TRBJ2-6, with TRBD1 matching over 9 bases. Judging by the DNA end, TRBJ2-7 fits better; the J call may be wrong. The germline V gene has CDR1 SGHTA and CDR2 FQGNSA. The CDR3 is 15 residues long. The CDR3 coding sequence is TGTGCCAGCAGCCCCGACAGGGGGAGGTCCTACGAGCAGTACTTC. Translation: CASSPDRGRSYEQYF.